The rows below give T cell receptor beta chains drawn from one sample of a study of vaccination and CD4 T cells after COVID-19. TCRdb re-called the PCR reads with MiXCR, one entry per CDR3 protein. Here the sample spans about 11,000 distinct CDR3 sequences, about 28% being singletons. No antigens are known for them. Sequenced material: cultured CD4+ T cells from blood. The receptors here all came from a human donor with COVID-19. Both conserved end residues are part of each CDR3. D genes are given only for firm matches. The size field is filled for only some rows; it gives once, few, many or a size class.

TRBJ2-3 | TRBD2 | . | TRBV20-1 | CSARSPGGGSGGAQTDTQYF | TGCAGTGCTAGATCCCCCGGGGGTGGTAGCGGGGGGGCTCAGACAGATACGCAGTATTTT
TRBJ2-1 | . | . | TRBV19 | CASSTGQLPYNEQFF | TGTGCCAGTAGTACGGGACAACTCCCCTACAATGAGCAGTTCTTC
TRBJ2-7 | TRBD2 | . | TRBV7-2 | CASSFGLAGVREQYF | TGTGCCAGCAGCTTCGGACTAGCGGGGGTTCGCGAGCAGTACTTC
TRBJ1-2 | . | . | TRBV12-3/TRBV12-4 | CASSQQDSSSYTF | TGTGCCAGCAGCCAACAAGACAGCAGTAGCTACACCTTC
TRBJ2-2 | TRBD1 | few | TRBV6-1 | CASRRAGTGNTGELFF | TGTGCCAGCAGAAGAGCCGGGACAGGGAACACCGGGGAGCTGTTTTTT
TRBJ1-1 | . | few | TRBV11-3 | CASSSPLWSSMNTEAFF | TGTGCCAGCAGCTCCCCGCTATGGTCAAGCATGAACACTGAAGCTTTCTTT
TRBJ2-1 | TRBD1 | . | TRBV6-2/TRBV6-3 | CASSRQGGHEQFF | TGTGCCAGCAGTCGACAGGGGGGACATGAGCAGTTCTTC
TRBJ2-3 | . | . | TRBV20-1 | CSASALAERYTDTQYF | TGCAGTGCTAGCGCCCTGGCAGAGCGCTACACAGATACGCAGTATTTT
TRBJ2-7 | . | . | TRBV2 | CASRREQSSYEQYF | TGTGCCAGCAGGCGGGAACAGAGCTCCTACGAGCAGTACTTC
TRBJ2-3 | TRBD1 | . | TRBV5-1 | CASSLGQGITDTQYF | TGCGCCAGCAGCTTGGGACAGGGGATTACTGATACGCAGTATTTT
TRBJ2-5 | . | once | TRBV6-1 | CASRGGGETQYF | TGTGCCAGCAGAGGGGGAGGGGAGACCCAGTACTTC
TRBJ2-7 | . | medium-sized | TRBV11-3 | CASSKGASSSYEQYF | TGTGCCAGCAGCAAAGGAGCGTCAAGCTCCTACGAGCAGTACTTC
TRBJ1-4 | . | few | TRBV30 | CAWSVTTRANEKLFF | TGTGCCTGGAGTGTAACGACACGGGCTAATGAAAAACTGTTTTTT
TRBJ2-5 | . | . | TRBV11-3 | CASSPWTIEETQYF | TGTGCCAGCAGCCCCTGGACAATAGAAGAGACCCAGTACTTC
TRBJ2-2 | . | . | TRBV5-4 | CASSRDGYTGELFF | TGTGCCAGCAGTAGGGACGGATACACCGGGGAGCTGTTTTTT
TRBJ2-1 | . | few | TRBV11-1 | CASSLGTLPSNEQFF | TGTGCCAGCAGCTTAGGGACTCTACCGTCGAATGAGCAGTTCTTC
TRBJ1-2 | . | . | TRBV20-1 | CSASLRVGYGYTF | TGCAGTGCTAGTCTCAGGGTCGGCTATGGCTACACCTTC
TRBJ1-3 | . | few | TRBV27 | CASSSLNRAQGRIYF | TGTGCCAGCAGCTCCCTAAACAGGGCGCAGGGACGAATATATTTT
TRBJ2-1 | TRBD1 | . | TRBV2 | CASSESETVRGLF | TGTGCCAGCAGTGAATCTGAGACGGTTAGGGGGCTCTTC
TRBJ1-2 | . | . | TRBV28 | CASSPVRNYGYTF | TGTGCCAGCAGCCCCGTTAGGAACTATGGCTACACCTTC
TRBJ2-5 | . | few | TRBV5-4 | CASSLDGRGEETQYF | TGTGCCAGCAGCTTGGATGGACGCGGAGAAGAGACCCAGTACTTC
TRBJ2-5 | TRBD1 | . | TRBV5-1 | CASSLGQGDRETQYF | TGCGCCAGCAGCTTGGGACAGGGTGATAGAGAGACCCAGTACTTC
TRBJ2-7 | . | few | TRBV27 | CASSRDSKREQYF | TGTGCCAGCAGCCGTGACAGTAAGCGGGAGCAGTACTTC
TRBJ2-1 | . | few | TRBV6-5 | CASSSLGVTGTYNEQFF | TGTGCCAGCAGTTCGCTGGGGGTGACAGGAACCTACAATGAGCAGTTCTTC
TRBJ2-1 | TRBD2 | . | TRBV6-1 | CASLGGGVNEQFF | TGTGCCAGCCTGGGGGGGGGTGTCAATGAGCAGTTCTTC
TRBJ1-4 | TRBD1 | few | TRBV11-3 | CASSPTGARGEKLFF | TGTGCCAGCAGCCCCACAGGGGCTCGGGGGGAAAAACTGTTTTTT
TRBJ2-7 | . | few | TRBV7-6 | CASTLGVLSSEQYF | TGTGCCAGCACCCTTGGGGTCCTTAGTAGCGAGCAGTACTTC
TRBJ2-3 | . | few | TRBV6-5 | CASSYFGAGDTQYF | TGTGCCAGCAGTTACTTTGGGGCGGGAGATACGCAGTATTTT
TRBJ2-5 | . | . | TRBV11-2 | CASSLIGGIQETQYF | TGTGCCAGCAGTTTGATAGGGGGGATCCAAGAGACCCAGTACTTC
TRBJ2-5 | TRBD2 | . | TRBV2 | CASGGGTQYF | TGTGCCAGCGGGGGGGGGACCCAGTACTTC
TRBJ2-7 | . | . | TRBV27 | CASSFTPTGDEQYF | TGTGCCAGCAGTTTCACGCCGACAGGTGACGAGCAGTACTTC
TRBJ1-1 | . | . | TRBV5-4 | CASSPSPRNTEAFF | TGTGCCAGCAGCCCGAGTCCCCGGAACACTGAAGCTTTCTTT
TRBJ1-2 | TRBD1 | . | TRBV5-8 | CASSGTGRFYGYTF | TGTGCCAGCAGCGGGACAGGCAGATTCTATGGCTACACCTTC
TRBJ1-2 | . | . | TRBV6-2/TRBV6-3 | CASTNPQGSGGYTF | TGTGCCAGCACCAACCCTCAGGGTTCCGGTGGCTACACCTTC
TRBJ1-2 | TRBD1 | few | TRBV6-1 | CASSGDRNGYTF | TGTGCCAGCAGTGGGGACAGGAATGGCTACACCTTC
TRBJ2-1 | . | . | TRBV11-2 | CASSLDQRQGREFF | TGTGCCAGCAGCTTAGATCAGAGACAGGGGAGGGAGTTCTTC
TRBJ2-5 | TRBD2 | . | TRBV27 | CASSSSGGGQETQYF | TGTGCCAGCAGTAGTAGCGGGGGGGGACAAGAGACCCAGTACTTC
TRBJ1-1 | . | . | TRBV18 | CASSPLSIEEAFF | TGTGCCAGCTCACCACTATCCATTGAGGAAGCTTTCTTT
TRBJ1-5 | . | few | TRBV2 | CASRTGTTGNQPQHF | TGTGCCAGCAGAACCGGGACCACAGGCAATCAGCCCCAGCATTTT
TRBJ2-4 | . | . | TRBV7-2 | CASSKGPGGPKNIQYF | TGTGCCAGCAGCAAAGGGCCGGGCGGACCCAAAAACATTCAGTACTTC
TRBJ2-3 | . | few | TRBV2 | CASSELRLTDTQYF | TGTGCCAGCAGTGAATTGCGACTCACAGATACGCAGTATTTT
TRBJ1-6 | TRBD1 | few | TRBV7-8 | CASSFSGQGGGSPLHF | TGTGCCAGCAGCTTCTCCGGACAGGGCGGAGGTTCACCCCTCCACTTT
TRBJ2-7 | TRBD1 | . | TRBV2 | CASSVGTGSLEQYF | TGTGCCAGCAGTGTTGGGACAGGGTCTCTCGAGCAGTACTTC
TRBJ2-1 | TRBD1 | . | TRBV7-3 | CASSLTGTGYNEQFF | TGTGCCAGCAGCTTAACAGGGACAGGATACAATGAGCAGTTCTTC
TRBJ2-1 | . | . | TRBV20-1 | CSAPPYNEQFF | TGCAGTGCCCCCCCCTACAATGAGCAGTTCTTC
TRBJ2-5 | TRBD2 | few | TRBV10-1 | CASNPGSGGETIQETQYF | TGCGCCAGCAATCCCGGGAGCGGGGGAGAAACGATCCAAGAGACCCAGTACTTC
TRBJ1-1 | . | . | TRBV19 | CASSISRGEAFF | TGTGCCAGTAGTATTAGCAGGGGTGAAGCTTTCTTT
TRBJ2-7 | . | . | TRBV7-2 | CASSLTGTRVGGEQYF | TGTGCCAGCAGCTTAACCGGGACTCGGGTCGGGGGCGAGCAGTACTTC